The T cell receptor beta chain under discussion was sequenced for a study of cytomegalovirus exposure and HLA in healthy donors. Findings of the study overall: Some V segments (TRBV6-2 and TRBV6-3 among them) were excluded as indistinguishable.

A remark on this clone: Its antigen is not identified.

In germline, CDR1 is MNHEY, CDR2 SVGAGI. The CDR3 consists of 15 residues. V was pared by 0 bases and J by 0 bases, with 6 bases between. PCR primers comprised 60 Vbeta and 13 Jbeta primers. TCRdb's copy holds only in-frame clones and misses some; the assay was immunoSEQ multiplex PCR. This sample carries about 110,000 clones, more than 60% of them seen once, and the ten largest clones take 4% to 5%. Sequenced input: PBMCs. The chain links TRBV6-5 to TRBJ2-1; no firm D call. The sequence was obtained from a woman in her forties in good health and CMV-seronegative. The CDR3 DNA follows: TGTGCCAGCAGTTACTCCCGGAGCTCCTACAATGAGCAGTTCTTC. Its protein product is CASSYSRSSYNEQFF.